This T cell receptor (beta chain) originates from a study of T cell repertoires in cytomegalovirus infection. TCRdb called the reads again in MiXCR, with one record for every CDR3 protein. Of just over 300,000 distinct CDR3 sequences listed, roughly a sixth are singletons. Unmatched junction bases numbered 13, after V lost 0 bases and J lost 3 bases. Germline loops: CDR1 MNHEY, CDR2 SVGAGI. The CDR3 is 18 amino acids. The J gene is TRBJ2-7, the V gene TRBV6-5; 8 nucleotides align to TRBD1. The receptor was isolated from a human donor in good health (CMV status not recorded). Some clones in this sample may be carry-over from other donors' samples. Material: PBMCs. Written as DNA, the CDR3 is TGTGCCAGCAGTTACTCGAGCGTCCCGGGACAGGTATTCTACGAGCAGTACTTC. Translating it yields CASSYSSVPGQVFYEQYF.